These T cell receptor beta chains were read from a single sample in a study. One entry per CDR3 protein results from TCRdb running MiXCR on the 5' RACE reads. This sample carries approximately 6,500 distinct CDR3 sequences, 35% to 50% of them seen once, and the ten largest clones take 4% to 5%. The sequencing sample was made of memory CD4+ T cells sorted from blood. These receptors came from a female donor with breast cancer. CDR3s include the opening cysteine and the closing phenylalanine or tryptophan. The D gene is left open where the match is weak. Not all rows give a size; the values are once, few, many and, for expanded clones, a class.

j_gene: TRBJ1-2
len: 12
v_gene: TRBV28
abundance: NA
d_gene: NA
CDR3nt: TGTGCCAGCAGTTTGTACGGGCACGGCTACACCTTC
CDR3aa: CASSLYGHGYTF

j_gene: TRBJ2-3
len: 15
v_gene: TRBV12-3/TRBV12-4
abundance: NA
d_gene: TRBD1
CDR3nt: TGTGCCAGCAGCCAACGGGGACAGACCACAGATACGCAGTATTTT
CDR3aa: CASSQRGQTTDTQYF

j_gene: TRBJ1-2
len: 16
v_gene: TRBV4-1
abundance: NA
d_gene: NA
CDR3nt: TGCGCCAGCAGCCAGGCCGGGGGGAATTCGGGCTATGGCTACACCTTC
CDR3aa: CASSQAGGNSGYGYTF

j_gene: TRBJ1-2
len: 14
v_gene: TRBV11-2
abundance: few
d_gene: NA
CDR3nt: TGTGCCAGCAGCCCAGACTCCGGAGGGATCGGCTACACCTTC
CDR3aa: CASSPDSGGIGYTF

j_gene: TRBJ2-2
len: 16
v_gene: TRBV7-2
abundance: few
d_gene: TRBD2
CDR3nt: TGTGCCAGCCTCATGCAACCGGGAGGGCCCGGTGGGGAGCTGTTTTTT
CDR3aa: CASLMQPGGPGGELFF

j_gene: TRBJ1-1
len: 14
v_gene: TRBV5-1
abundance: NA
d_gene: NA
CDR3nt: TGCGCCAGCAGCTCAAGCGGCACCGGGAATGAAGCTTTCTTT
CDR3aa: CASSSSGTGNEAFF

j_gene: TRBJ2-7
len: 14
v_gene: TRBV7-2
abundance: few
d_gene: TRBD2
CDR3nt: TGTGCCAGCGGCTTCTCACTAGCGGGAGTCGAGCAGTACTTC
CDR3aa: CASGFSLAGVEQYF

j_gene: TRBJ2-3
len: 14
v_gene: TRBV7-3
abundance: medium-sized
d_gene: NA
CDR3nt: TGTGCCAGCAGCTTAATGGGCAGAGCAGATACGCAGTATTTT
CDR3aa: CASSLMGRADTQYF

j_gene: TRBJ1-4
len: 16
v_gene: TRBV5-1
abundance: few
d_gene: TRBD1
CDR3nt: TGCGCCAGCAGCTTGGGGACCGGGACAGCGAATGAAAAACTGTTTTTT
CDR3aa: CASSLGTGTANEKLFF

j_gene: TRBJ2-7
len: 15
v_gene: TRBV4-1
abundance: few
d_gene: TRBD1
CDR3nt: TGCGCCAGCAGCCAAGACCAAGGACAGGGGGGCGAGCAGTACTTC
CDR3aa: CASSQDQGQGGEQYF

j_gene: TRBJ1-2
len: 11
v_gene: TRBV20-1
abundance: NA
d_gene: NA
CDR3nt: TGCAGTGCTAGAGATAGGAGTGGCTACACCTTC
CDR3aa: CSARDRSGYTF